This T cell receptor (beta chain) comes out of a study of OX40 agonist ivuxolimab in advanced cancers. Profiled with immunoSEQ multiplex PCR; TCRdb holds only in-frame clones, not every one. The table includes about 80,000 clones, approximately 85% detected once. Anyone with autoimmune disease history or systemic immunosuppression was excluded. From germline, CDR1 is SGHTS and CDR2 YDEGEE. The CDR3 runs 11 residues. The V gene lost 3 bases and the J gene lost 9 bases, with 7 bases spanning the gap. The chain employs TRBV5-8 and TRBJ2-1; TRBD2 is a possible D gene (5 bases). This specimen was CD4+ or CD8+ T cells sorted from blood, taken in a trial of the OX40 agonist ivuxolimab. The TCR comes from an adult with an advanced solid tumor such as melanoma, head and neck, liver or kidney cancer. The CDR3 loop reads CASSSEGEQFF. The DNA of the CDR3 is TGTGCCAGCAGCTCCGAGGGTGAGCAGTTCTTC.